Listed below are T cell receptor beta chains from one sample, sequenced in a study of blood T cell repertoires in COVID-19. This table comes from immunoSEQ multiplex PCR, and its TCRdb copy is limited to in-frame clones, with some not included. The top ten clones hold roughly 5% of a sample with 250,000 or so clones, around 87% of them seen once. Input material: peripheral blood. These receptors were obtained from a woman aged 55-69 years with COVID-19, enrolled during active disease. CDR3s include the opening cysteine and the closing phenylalanine or tryptophan. The D gene is left open where the match is weak. Clone size is given for some rows only: seen once, a few or many times, or a class if the clone is expanded.

J	size	V	D	length	CDR3	DNA
TRBJ1-1	NA	TRBV7-2	TRBD1	17	CASSFTGDRRSSTEAFF	TGTGCCAGCAGCTTTACAGGGGACCGGCGCTCTAGCACTGAAGCTTTCTTT
TRBJ1-4	once	TRBV12-3/TRBV12-4	NA	13	CASRAGAVEKLFF	TGTGCCAGCAGGGCAGGGGCGGTGGAAAAACTGTTTTTT
TRBJ1-1	NA	TRBV7-8	TRBD1	15	CASSLRTGLSTEAFF	TGTGCCAGCAGCCTTAGGACAGGGCTTAGTACTGAAGCTTTCTTT
TRBJ1-1	NA	TRBV24-1	NA	12	CATLDLNTEAFF	TGTGCCACCCTAGACCTGAACACTGAAGCTTTCTTT
TRBJ1-6	NA	TRBV27	TRBD1	15	CASSFSDRNNSPLHF	TGTGCCAGCAGTTTCTCGGACAGGAATAATTCACCCCTCCACTTT
TRBJ2-2	few	TRBV7-6	TRBD2	17	CASSPPLAGGNTGELFF	TGTGCCAGCAGCCCTCCCCTAGCGGGAGGAAACACCGGGGAGCTGTTTTTT
TRBJ1-5	NA	TRBV28	TRBD1	15	CASSPGQQGHQPQHF	TGTGCCAGCAGCCCGGGACAACAGGGGCATCAGCCCCAGCATTTT
TRBJ1-2	NA	TRBV10-3	NA	12	CAISAGRGGYTF	TGTGCCATCAGTGCGGGCAGGGGTGGCTACACCTTC
TRBJ2-1	NA	TRBV29-1	TRBD2	12	CSVGGGRNEQFF	TGCAGCGTGGGGGGGGGACGCAATGAGCAGTTCTTC
TRBJ2-5	NA	TRBV12-5	TRBD2	14	CASGVAGGPETQYF	TGTGCTAGTGGTGTAGCGGGAGGGCCGGAGACCCAGTACTTC